This is a list of T cell receptor beta chains from one sample in a study of identical twins. TCRdb reanalysed the 5' RACE reads using MiXCR and keeps one entry per CDR3 protein. The table has fewer than 500,000 distinct CDR3 sequences, 13% to 15% seen once. The same specimen was also included in a second study, on yellow fever vaccine responses in identical twins.

The specimen was CD4+ T cells sorted from blood. The receptors derive from a woman aged 18-29 years in good health. Both conserved end residues are part of each CDR3. D genes are given only for firm matches. Not every row has a clone size; where given, it reads once, few, many or a size class.

cdr3_nt: TGTGCCAGCAGTGAAGGTCGGCTACGCACAGATACGCAGTATTTT
cdr3_aa: CASSEGRLRTDTQYF
v_call: TRBV6-1
clone_size: .
j_call: TRBJ2-3
d_call: .

cdr3_nt: TGTGCCAGCAGCTTAGGACATCAGTACCAAGAGACCCAGTACTTC
cdr3_aa: CASSLGHQYQETQYF
v_call: TRBV7-9
clone_size: .
j_call: TRBJ2-5
d_call: .

cdr3_nt: TGTGCCAGCAGCTTAGCGAACAGTAACACTGAAGCTTTCTTT
cdr3_aa: CASSLANSNTEAFF
v_call: TRBV7-2
clone_size: .
j_call: TRBJ1-1
d_call: .

cdr3_nt: TGTGCCAGCAGTTTAGGGGTGCGCGTAGAACCCCTCCACTTT
cdr3_aa: CASSLGVRVEPLHF
v_call: TRBV28
clone_size: .
j_call: TRBJ1-6
d_call: .

cdr3_nt: TGTGCCAGCAGCTTGGTGTTAGCGGAGACCCAGTACTTC
cdr3_aa: CASSLVLAETQYF
v_call: TRBV7-6
clone_size: many
j_call: TRBJ2-5
d_call: .

cdr3_nt: TGTGCCAGCAGTTTAGCTAGCGGGAGTATGAGATCCTACAATGAGCAGTTCTTC
cdr3_aa: CASSLASGSMRSYNEQFF
v_call: TRBV28
clone_size: few
j_call: TRBJ2-1
d_call: TRBD2

cdr3_nt: TGTGCCAGCTCACCGATGGCAGATAGCAATCAGCCCCAGCATTTT
cdr3_aa: CASSPMADSNQPQHF
v_call: TRBV18
clone_size: .
j_call: TRBJ1-5
d_call: .

cdr3_nt: TGTGCCAGCAGCCCTGGGAGGAGGCTGATCGGGGGCTACACCTTC
cdr3_aa: CASSPGRRLIGGYTF
v_call: TRBV7-2
clone_size: few
j_call: TRBJ1-2
d_call: .

cdr3_nt: TGTGCCAGCAGTTTTAGTCAGGGGGCTTCTAACGAGCAGTACTTC
cdr3_aa: CASSFSQGASNEQYF
v_call: TRBV12-3/TRBV12-4
clone_size: .
j_call: TRBJ2-7
d_call: TRBD1

cdr3_nt: TGTGCCATCAGCGATACTAGCGGGGGGCCGGGAGAGACCCAGTACTTC
cdr3_aa: CAISDTSGGPGETQYF
v_call: TRBV10-3
clone_size: many
j_call: TRBJ2-5
d_call: TRBD2

cdr3_nt: TGTGCCAGCAGTAACAGGGGCTTCGACACTGAAGCTTTCTTT
cdr3_aa: CASSNRGFDTEAFF
v_call: TRBV12-3/TRBV12-4
clone_size: few
j_call: TRBJ1-1
d_call: TRBD1

cdr3_nt: TGTGCCAGCAGCGCTGATCGGGGCAGACACAATGAGCAGTTCTTC
cdr3_aa: CASSADRGRHNEQFF
v_call: TRBV2
clone_size: once
j_call: TRBJ2-1
d_call: .

cdr3_nt: TGCAGTGCTAGAGTATATTTAGATACGCAGTATTTT
cdr3_aa: CSARVYLDTQYF
v_call: TRBV20-1
clone_size: few
j_call: TRBJ2-3
d_call: .

cdr3_nt: TGTGCCAGCAGTTACCTTGGGCCCACCAAAGAACTGTTTTTT
cdr3_aa: CASSYLGPTKELFF
v_call: TRBV6-5
clone_size: .
j_call: TRBJ1-4
d_call: .

cdr3_nt: TGTGCCAGCAGCCCGAGCCTACAGGGCTCCTACGAGCAGTACTTC
cdr3_aa: CASSPSLQGSYEQYF
v_call: TRBV7-9
clone_size: .
j_call: TRBJ2-7
d_call: .

cdr3_nt: TGTGCCAGCAGCCTCGGGGTTGGGAACACCTACGAGCAGTACTTC
cdr3_aa: CASSLGVGNTYEQYF
v_call: TRBV7-9
clone_size: few
j_call: TRBJ2-7
d_call: .

cdr3_nt: TGCGCCAGCAGCCCCGCGACTAGTCAGTACGGGGAGCTGTTTTTT
cdr3_aa: CASSPATSQYGELFF
v_call: TRBV4-3
clone_size: .
j_call: TRBJ2-2
d_call: .

cdr3_nt: TGCGCCAGCAGCTTGGATGGACAGGGGACCCACGAGCAGTACTTC
cdr3_aa: CASSLDGQGTHEQYF
v_call: TRBV5-1
clone_size: many
j_call: TRBJ2-7
d_call: TRBD1

cdr3_nt: TGTGCCAGCAGTTTAAGGTGGGCGGGAGCCGGTACGCAGTATTTT
cdr3_aa: CASSLRWAGAGTQYF
v_call: TRBV27
clone_size: few
j_call: TRBJ2-3
d_call: TRBD2

cdr3_nt: TGTGCCAGCAGCTTAGTTACAGCGGGGTCGGGCTACACCTTC
cdr3_aa: CASSLVTAGSGYTF
v_call: TRBV7-2
clone_size: .
j_call: TRBJ1-2
d_call: .

cdr3_nt: TGTGCCAGCAGCCCCCTAGCGGGACAAGGTGAGCAGTTCTTC
cdr3_aa: CASSPLAGQGEQFF
v_call: TRBV7-2
clone_size: few
j_call: TRBJ2-1
d_call: TRBD2

cdr3_nt: TGTGCCAGCAGAACCATCGGACAGGGAAACACTGAAGCTTTCTTT
cdr3_aa: CASRTIGQGNTEAFF
v_call: TRBV28
clone_size: many
j_call: TRBJ1-1
d_call: TRBD1

cdr3_nt: TGTGCCAGCAGCCAAGTCAGATTAGCGGGACGCTACGAGCAGTACTTC
cdr3_aa: CASSQVRLAGRYEQYF
v_call: TRBV4-2
clone_size: few
j_call: TRBJ2-7
d_call: TRBD2

cdr3_nt: TGTGCCAGCAGCCAAGAGCGGGGGGCGGTAACAGATACGCAGTATTTT
cdr3_aa: CASSQERGAVTDTQYF
v_call: TRBV3-1
clone_size: .
j_call: TRBJ2-3
d_call: TRBD2

cdr3_nt: TGTGCCAGCGGGGCAACAGGCCAGTACTTC
cdr3_aa: CASGATGQYF
v_call: TRBV28
clone_size: few
j_call: TRBJ2-7
d_call: .

cdr3_nt: TGCAGCGTCCGTACAGGGGCCGGGGACACCGGGGAGCTGTTTTTT
cdr3_aa: CSVRTGAGDTGELFF
v_call: TRBV29-1
clone_size: many
j_call: TRBJ2-2
d_call: TRBD1

cdr3_nt: TGCGCCAGCAGCCGTCACACAGATACGCAGTATTTT
cdr3_aa: CASSRHTDTQYF
v_call: TRBV4-1
clone_size: .
j_call: TRBJ2-3
d_call: .

cdr3_nt: TGCGCCAGCAGCCAAGATGCGTCCGGGCTAGCGGGAGGTTCCTACGAGCAGTACTTC
cdr3_aa: CASSQDASGLAGGSYEQYF
v_call: TRBV4-1
clone_size: .
j_call: TRBJ2-7
d_call: TRBD2

cdr3_nt: TGTGCCAGCTCGTCAGGACAGTGGGAGACCCAGTACTTC
cdr3_aa: CASSSGQWETQYF
v_call: TRBV18
clone_size: .
j_call: TRBJ2-5
d_call: .

cdr3_nt: TGCAGTGCCGCGGGGGGTTACTCCTACGAGCAGTACTTC
cdr3_aa: CSAAGGYSYEQYF
v_call: TRBV20-1
clone_size: .
j_call: TRBJ2-7
d_call: TRBD2

cdr3_nt: TGTGCCAGCAGCGTAGGCTTCCTGTCGGGGCGGGGAGAAGTCGAGCAGTACTTC
cdr3_aa: CASSVGFLSGRGEVEQYF
v_call: TRBV9
clone_size: few
j_call: TRBJ2-7
d_call: .

cdr3_nt: TGCAGTGCTAGATCCATAGACCTGGACAGTTCCGGGGAGCTGTTTTTT
cdr3_aa: CSARSIDLDSSGELFF
v_call: TRBV20-1
clone_size: few
j_call: TRBJ2-2
d_call: .

cdr3_nt: TGCAGTGCTAGGAGGGGGGAAGCTTTCTTT
cdr3_aa: CSARRGEAFF
v_call: TRBV20-1
clone_size: few
j_call: TRBJ1-1
d_call: .

cdr3_nt: TGCAGTGCTAGAGGAGGGCAGGTTGGTGCGAGTCCCTACGAGCAGTACTTC
cdr3_aa: CSARGGQVGASPYEQYF
v_call: TRBV20-1
clone_size: .
j_call: TRBJ2-7
d_call: .

cdr3_nt: TGTGCCAGCAGCCAAGATAGTGGGGCAGTAAATGAGCAGTTCTTC
cdr3_aa: CASSQDSGAVNEQFF
v_call: TRBV3-1
clone_size: few
j_call: TRBJ2-1
d_call: .

cdr3_nt: TGTGCCAGCAGCCCTTACAGGACTGAAGCTTTCTTT
cdr3_aa: CASSPYRTEAFF
v_call: TRBV11-2
clone_size: .
j_call: TRBJ1-1
d_call: .

cdr3_nt: TGCAGTGCTAGAGATTACTTCAGGGACACCGGGGAGCTGTTTTTT
cdr3_aa: CSARDYFRDTGELFF
v_call: TRBV20-1
clone_size: few
j_call: TRBJ2-2
d_call: .

cdr3_nt: TGCAGTGCTAGAGGGCAGGGAGTATCCTGGAATGAGCAGTTCTTC
cdr3_aa: CSARGQGVSWNEQFF
v_call: TRBV20-1
clone_size: .
j_call: TRBJ2-1
d_call: .

cdr3_nt: TGTGCCAGCAGTTCGGGACAGGGTTGGTACGAGCAGTACTTC
cdr3_aa: CASSSGQGWYEQYF
v_call: TRBV6-5
clone_size: few
j_call: TRBJ2-7
d_call: TRBD1

cdr3_nt: TGCGCCAGCCGGACAGCCACAGATACGCAGTATTTT
cdr3_aa: CASRTATDTQYF
v_call: TRBV10-2
clone_size: .
j_call: TRBJ2-3
d_call: .

cdr3_nt: TGTGCCAGCCCCCTTCCGGGCACAGATACGCAGTATTTT
cdr3_aa: CASPLPGTDTQYF
v_call: TRBV7-2
clone_size: many
j_call: TRBJ2-3
d_call: .

cdr3_nt: TGTGCCAAGACAGGTCTGGGGGACATTCAGTACTTC
cdr3_aa: CAKTGLGDIQYF
v_call: TRBV12-3/TRBV12-4
clone_size: few
j_call: TRBJ2-4
d_call: .

cdr3_nt: TGTGCCAGCAGCCGCGGACAGGCGTTCTACAATGAGCAGTTCTTC
cdr3_aa: CASSRGQAFYNEQFF
v_call: TRBV7-9
clone_size: .
j_call: TRBJ2-1
d_call: TRBD1

cdr3_nt: TGTGCCAGCAGCGTAGGAAGGAAGGGCTACACCTTC
cdr3_aa: CASSVGRKGYTF
v_call: TRBV9
clone_size: .
j_call: TRBJ1-2
d_call: .

cdr3_nt: TGTGCCAGCAGCTCGAGGGGACAGGGAAGGGGCTACACCGGGGAGCTGTTTTTT
cdr3_aa: CASSSRGQGRGYTGELFF
v_call: TRBV9
clone_size: few
j_call: TRBJ2-2
d_call: TRBD1

cdr3_nt: TGCAGTGCTAGAGAACCTAGCGGGAGTAATGAGCAGTTCTTC
cdr3_aa: CSAREPSGSNEQFF
v_call: TRBV20-1
clone_size: .
j_call: TRBJ2-1
d_call: TRBD2

cdr3_nt: TGTGCCATCAGTGCAAGAAGGGGGCCCGATGAAAAACTGTTTTTT
cdr3_aa: CAISARRGPDEKLFF
v_call: TRBV10-3
clone_size: .
j_call: TRBJ1-4
d_call: TRBD1

cdr3_nt: TGTGCCAGCAGCCGCGCCGACGGACAGGGAAGCCCTTACGAGCAGTACTTC
cdr3_aa: CASSRADGQGSPYEQYF
v_call: TRBV6-1
clone_size: few
j_call: TRBJ2-7
d_call: TRBD1

cdr3_nt: TGTGCCAGCAGCTTGGGGAGGCCGATCCGGGAGACCCAGTACTTC
cdr3_aa: CASSLGRPIRETQYF
v_call: TRBV5-6
clone_size: .
j_call: TRBJ2-5
d_call: .

cdr3_nt: TGCAGTGCCACTGGGACCGCCAGCGGCTACACCTTC
cdr3_aa: CSATGTASGYTF
v_call: TRBV20-1
clone_size: .
j_call: TRBJ1-2
d_call: .

cdr3_nt: TGCAGCGTCAGACAGAGCTCCTACGAGCAGTACTTC
cdr3_aa: CSVRQSSYEQYF
v_call: TRBV29-1
clone_size: many
j_call: TRBJ2-7
d_call: .

cdr3_nt: TGTGCCAGCAGTCCCCTGACAGGGGGCGAAACCCTTCCTCCTGCCGAGCAGTACTTC
cdr3_aa: CASSPLTGGETLPPAEQYF
v_call: TRBV28
clone_size: .
j_call: TRBJ2-7
d_call: TRBD1

cdr3_nt: TGTGCCAGCAGCTTAGCGAACCCGGGACAGGGTTACGAGCAGTACTTC
cdr3_aa: CASSLANPGQGYEQYF
v_call: TRBV7-9
clone_size: .
j_call: TRBJ2-7
d_call: TRBD1

cdr3_nt: TGTGCCAGCAGCGGGGTCGACAGGGAGTACGAGCAGTACTTC
cdr3_aa: CASSGVDREYEQYF
v_call: TRBV3-1
clone_size: few
j_call: TRBJ2-7
d_call: TRBD1

cdr3_nt: TGCAGCGTTGAACCGGGGGCCTACAATGAGCAGTTCTTC
cdr3_aa: CSVEPGAYNEQFF
v_call: TRBV29-1
clone_size: few
j_call: TRBJ2-1
d_call: .

cdr3_nt: TGCGCCACCAGAACCGGGACTAGCGGAACCTACGAGCAGTACTTC
cdr3_aa: CATRTGTSGTYEQYF
v_call: TRBV5-1
clone_size: .
j_call: TRBJ2-7
d_call: TRBD2